The 18 T cell receptor beta chains presented below share a single source sample, sequenced in a study of CD8 T cells in ankylosing spondylitis. The study's findings and limits: Seemingly characteristic of ankylosing spondylitis blood was a TCR beta motif consisting of about 8 highly homologous variants.

TCRdb called the 5' RACE reads again in MiXCR, with one record for every CDR3 protein. The sample has roughly 700,000 distinct CDR3 sequences, roughly 19% seen once; the top ten hold under 20%. Their cognate antigens are unknown. The sequencing input was blood, either unsorted or a sorted T cell fraction (not recorded which). Every receptor here comes from a male donor with ankylosing spondylitis.

The V call is TRBV3-1, the J call TRBJ2-7; 8 nucleotides agree with TRBD2. CDR3 length equals 16 residues. V lost 0 bases, J lost 5 bases, and 9 bases stayed unmatched. Germline V CDR1 and CDR2: LGHDT, YNNKEL (reference sequence). CDR3 sequence: CASSQDRARGADEQYF. DNA for the CDR3: TGTGCCAGCAGCCAAGATCGCGCGCGGGGGGCCGACGAGCAGTACTTC.

This sequence joins TRBV12-3 or TRBV12-4 and TRBJ1-2; TRBD1 aligns across 8 bases. Trimming took 1 base from V and 2 from J; bases not matched to a gene: 9. This CDR3 has 17 amino acids. CDR3 DNA: TGTGCCAGCAGTTTAGACAGGTTGGGACAGGAAAACTATGGCTACACCTTC. This encodes CASSLDRLGQENYGYTF.

The count of this clonotype is one. The chain employs TRBV15 and TRBJ2-3, with 9 nucleotides matching TRBD1. Germline V CDR1 and CDR2: LNHNV, YYDKDF (reference sequence). V lost 5 bases to trimming and J lost 5 bases; unmatched junction nucleotides: 11. The CDR3 is 16 residues long. The CDR3 region is CATSRQTGGLVDTQYF. The CDR3 nucleotides read TGTGCCACCAGCCGCCAGACAGGGGGATTGGTAGATACGCAGTATTTT.

This sequence joins TRBV15 and TRBJ2-1; TRBD1 aligns across 9 bases. The CDR3 is 15 amino acids. The J segment lost 9 bases and the V segment lost 0 bases, leaving 6 bases of the junction unmatched. Looked up from germline, CDR1 is LNHNV and CDR2 is YYDKDF (reference sequence). CDR3 sequence reads: CATSRDPGTGREQFF. As DNA, the CDR3 is TGTGCCACCAGCAGAGATCCTGGGACAGGGCGTGAGCAGTTCTTC. The whole variable domain, filled in from reference TRBV15 and TRBJ2-1, reads DAMVIQNPRYQVTQFGKPVTLSCSQTLNHNVMYWYQQKSSQAPKLLFHYYDKDFNNEADTPDNFQSRRPNTSFCFLDIRSPGLGDTAMYLCATSRDPGTGREQFFGPGTRLTVL.

This clonotype was recorded many times. This chain links TRBV27 with TRBJ2-2; D remains unclear. The V gene's germline CDR1 is MNHEY and CDR2 SMNVEV (reference sequence). The CDR3 runs to 12 residues. V was pared by 6 bases and J by 2 bases, with 4 bases between. CDR3 sequence (DNA): TGTGCCAGCAGCTTCAACACCGGGGAGCTGTTTTTT. Translated: CASSFNTGELFF.

The V call is TRBV5-1, the J call TRBJ2-7, with 8 bases identical to TRBD1. V was clipped by 3 bases and J by 2 bases; unmatched bases: 7. Germline assignment: CDR1 SGHRS and CDR2 YFSETQ. This CDR3 is 15 amino acids long. As DNA, the CDR3 is TGCGCCAGCAGCTCGGACAGGGAGCTGACCTACGAGCAGTACTTC. This sequence encodes CASSSDRELTYEQYF.

The table lists this clonotype with a few counts. CDR3 region: CASSTTADSGANVLTF. The CDR3, as DNA: TGTGCCAGCAGCACTACAGCCGACTCTGGGGCCAACGTCCTGACTTTC. This rearrangement joins TRBV7-8 to TRBJ2-6; D remains ambiguous. Trimming shortened V by 5 bases and J by 0 bases, and 11 bases separated the two germline ends. Germline V gives CDR1 SGHVS, CDR2 FQNEAQ. The CDR3 totals 16 residues.

A few counts support this clonotype. The rearrangement uses TRBV18 and TRBJ2-3, with D maybe TRBD2 (5 bases). V gave up 6 bases and J gave up 4 bases, with 8 bases separating them. This CDR3 is built from 12 residues. Germline assignment: CDR1 KGHSH and CDR2 LQKENI. CDR3 sequence reads: CASSEGSDTQYF. CDR3 bases: TGTGCCAGCTCCGAGGGATCAGATACGCAGTATTTT.

This clonotype occurred many times. The chain recombines TRBV6-2 or TRBV6-3 with TRBJ2-3; D may be TRBD2 (6 bases). In germline, CDR1 is MNHEY, CDR2 SVGEGT. CDR3 length: 15 residues. Trimming left V 6 bases short and J 0 bases short, with 13 bases between. DNA of the CDR3: TGTGCCAGCAGAACTAGAGGGACTAGCACAGATACGCAGTATTTT. Translating gives CASRTRGTSTDTQYF.

The genes are TRBV14 and TRBJ1-1, with a weak D call TRBD1 (5 bases). The CDR3 loop spans 13 amino acids. Germline V lookup: CDR1 SGHDN, CDR2 FVKESK. The germline V and J ends were trimmed by 4 bases and 11 bases, with 17 bases remaining between them. The CDR3 reads CASSPAPGGTAFF. CDR3 bases: TGTGCCAGCAGCCCTGCCCCCGGGGGAACGGCTTTCTTT.

This clonotype has only a few counts. The genes are TRBV7-9 and TRBJ2-1; D possibly uses TRBD1 or TRBD2 (5 bases each). Germline loops: CDR1 SEHNR, CDR2 FQNEAQ (reference sequence). This CDR3 spans 13 amino acids. V lost 4 bases, J lost 6 bases, and 10 bases lay in between. The CDR3 loop is CASSYGTGNEQFF. CDR3 nucleotide sequence: TGTGCCAGCAGCTACGGGACCGGCAATGAGCAGTTCTTC. The full variable domain, in which reference TRBV7-9 and TRBJ2-1 provide the parts outside the CDR3, is DTGVSQNPRHKITKRGQNVTFRCDPISEHNRLYWYRQTLGQGPEFLTYFQNEAQLEKSRLLSDRFSAERPKGSFSTLEIQRTEQGDSAMYLCASSYGTGNEQFFGPGTRLTVL.

This clonotype occurred many times. This rearrangement joins TRBV6-1 to TRBJ2-7; 10 bases fit TRBD1. CDR3 length: 14 amino acids. The V gene end was trimmed by 6 bases and the J gene end by 3 bases; junction bases not matched to a gene: 5. Germline V gives CDR1 MNHNS, CDR2 SASEGT. The CDR3 protein is CASSPDRGLYEQYF. The CDR3 region has the DNA TGTGCCAGCAGCCCCGACAGGGGGCTCTACGAGCAGTACTTC.

There are many counts of this clonotype. The V gene is TRBV12-3 or TRBV12-4, the J gene TRBJ2-3, with a tentative D call TRBD2 (5 bases). V was cut by 2 bases and J by 5 bases, with 11 bases left in between. The CDR3 totals 14 residues. CDR3 residues: CASSLMRAQDTQYF. The DNA of the CDR3 is TGTGCCAGCAGTTTAATGCGGGCCCAAGATACGCAGTATTTT.

The V and J genes are TRBV7-9 and TRBJ1-1; TRBD1 might be the D (5 bases). V dropped 7 bases and J dropped 1 base, with 13 bases sitting between them. The CDR3 covers 14 residues. Germline CDR1 SEHNR, CDR2 FQNEAQ (reference sequence). As DNA, the CDR3 is TGTGCCAGCATCGACAGAGAGCAGAACACTGAAGCTTTCTTT. This gives the protein CASIDREQNTEAFF.

Written as DNA, the CDR3 is TGTGCCAGCAGCTCCCCGGGGGGCGGCACCGGGGAGCTGTTTTTT. Translating gives CASSSPGGGTGELFF. The chain recombines TRBV11-2 with TRBJ2-2, with D perhaps matching TRBD2 (7 bases). V lost 4 bases and J 4 bases, leaving 13 bases between the germline ends. Germline-derived CDR1 and CDR2 are SGHAT and FQNNGV. There are 15 residues in the CDR3.

In DNA form, the CDR3 reads TGTGCCAGCAGTAAAGGACAGGGAACCTGGGAGCTGTTTTTT. This encodes CASSKGQGTWELFF. The V gene is TRBV12-3 or TRBV12-4, the J gene TRBJ2-2; TRBD1 agrees at 8 bases. J lost 9 bases, V lost 5 bases, and 8 bases had no gene match. CDR3 size: 14 residues.

V usage is TRBV7-9 and J usage is TRBJ1-2, with TRBD1 matching over 7 bases. The ends lost 3 bases at V and 9 bases at J; junction bases unmatched: 10. Per the germline V gene, CDR1 is SEHNR and CDR2 is FQNEAQ (reference sequence). The CDR3 contains 14 residues. The CDR3: CASSLDRQGASYTF. CDR3 in DNA: TGTGCCAGCAGCTTGGATAGACAGGGAGCGAGCTACACCTTC.

This clonotype was picked up many times. The V and J genes are TRBV12-3 or TRBV12-4 and TRBJ1-4; D call uncertain. There are 12 residues in the CDR3. V lost 3 bases, J lost 6 bases, and 5 bases lay in between. In DNA, the CDR3 is TGTGCCAGCAGTTTCCTGGATGAAAAACTGTTTTTT. Translating it yields CASSFLDEKLFF.